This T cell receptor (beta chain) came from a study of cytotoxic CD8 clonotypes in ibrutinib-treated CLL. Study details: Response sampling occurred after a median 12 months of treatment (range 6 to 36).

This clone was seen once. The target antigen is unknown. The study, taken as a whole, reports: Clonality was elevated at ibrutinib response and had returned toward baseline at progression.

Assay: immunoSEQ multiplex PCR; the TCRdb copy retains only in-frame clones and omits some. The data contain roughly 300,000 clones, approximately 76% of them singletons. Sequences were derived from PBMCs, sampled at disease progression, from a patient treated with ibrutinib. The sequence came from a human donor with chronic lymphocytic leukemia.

CDR3 loop: CASSIGDTQYF. The CDR3 nucleotides are TGTGCCAGCTCAATAGGAGATACGCAGTATTTT. This sequence joins TRBV18 and TRBJ2-3; D is uncertain. Trimming removed 5 bases from V and 5 bases from J, with 5 bases in between. Germline CDR1 KGHSH, CDR2 LQKENI. CDR3 length equals 11 residues.